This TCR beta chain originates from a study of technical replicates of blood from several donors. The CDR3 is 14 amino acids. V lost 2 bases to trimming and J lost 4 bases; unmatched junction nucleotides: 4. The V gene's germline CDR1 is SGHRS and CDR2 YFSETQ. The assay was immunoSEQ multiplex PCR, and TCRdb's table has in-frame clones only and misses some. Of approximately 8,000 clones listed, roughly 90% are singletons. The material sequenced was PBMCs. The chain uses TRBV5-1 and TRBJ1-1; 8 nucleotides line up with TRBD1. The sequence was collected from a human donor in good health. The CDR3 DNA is TGCGCCAGCAGCTTTCAGGGGGCGGGCACTGAAGCTTTCTTT. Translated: CASSFQGAGTEAFF.